Described below is a single T cell receptor (beta chain) sequence and its context. Its antigen is unknown. These data are taken from a study of graft-versus-host responses after intestinal transplantation. Study observations and caveats: With peak circulating GvH clone levels came an association with early post-transplant HvG declines.

TCRdb's copy holds only in-frame clones and misses some; the assay was immunoSEQ multiplex PCR. There are 30,000 to 40,000 clones in the sample; about 93% occur only once, and over 20% lies in the top ten. The TCR sequence derives from a human donor who was the organ donor for an intestinal transplant. The material sequenced was unstimulated CD8+ T cells sorted from spleen or lymph node cells, taken before transplant.

DNA of the CDR3: TGTGCCAGCAGCTTGCTAGCTGGGGGGCTCGATGGCTACACCTTC. This translates into CASSLLAGGLDGYTF. This chain links TRBV5-6 with TRBJ1-2; D perhaps matches TRBD1 (6 bases). Germline values: CDR1 SGHDT, CDR2 YYEEEE. With 1 base removed from V and 6 bases from J, the gap between germline ends came to 16 bases. The CDR3 runs to 15 residues.